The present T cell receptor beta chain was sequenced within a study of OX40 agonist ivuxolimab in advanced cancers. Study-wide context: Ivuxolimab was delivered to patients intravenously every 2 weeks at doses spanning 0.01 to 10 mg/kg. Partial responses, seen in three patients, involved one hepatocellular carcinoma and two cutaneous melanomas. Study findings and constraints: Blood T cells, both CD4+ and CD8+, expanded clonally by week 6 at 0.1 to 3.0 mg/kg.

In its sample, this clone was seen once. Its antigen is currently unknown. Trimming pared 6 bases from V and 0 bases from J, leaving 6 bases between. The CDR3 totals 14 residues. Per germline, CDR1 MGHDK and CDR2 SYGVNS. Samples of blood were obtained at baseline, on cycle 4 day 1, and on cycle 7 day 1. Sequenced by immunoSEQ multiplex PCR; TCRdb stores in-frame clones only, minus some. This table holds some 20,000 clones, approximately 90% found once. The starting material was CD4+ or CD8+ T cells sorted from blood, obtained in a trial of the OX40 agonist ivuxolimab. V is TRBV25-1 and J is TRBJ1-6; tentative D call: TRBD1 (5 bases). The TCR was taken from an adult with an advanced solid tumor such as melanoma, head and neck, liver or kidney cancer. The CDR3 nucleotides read TGTGCCAGCAGCCAGGGCTCCTATAATTCACCCCTCCACTTT. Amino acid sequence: CASSQGSYNSPLHF. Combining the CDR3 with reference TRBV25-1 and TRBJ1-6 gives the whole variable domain EADIYQTPRYLVIGTGKKITLECSQTMGHDKMYWYQQDPGMELHLIHYSYGVNSTEKGDLSSESTVSRIRTEHFPLTLESARPSHTSQYLCASSQGSYNSPLHFGNGTRLTVT.